This T cell receptor beta chain was captured by sequencing in a study of blood T cell repertoires in COVID-19. In the study overall: Specimens from acute and convalescent COVID-19 originated in the United States, Italy and Spain.

Generated by immunoSEQ multiplex PCR, the TCRdb table keeps only in-frame clones and is missing some. Here the sample spans over 350,000 clones, around 90% being singletons. CDR1 and CDR2 (germline): SEHNR, FQNEAQ (reference sequence). Germline trimming cut 2 bases from V and 4 bases from J; bases unmatched to any gene: 7. CDR3 length: 16 amino acids. This clone was seen more than once but under ten times. Participants had their cohort set by participant-reported clinical history. The chain couples TRBV7-9 to TRBJ2-2, with TRBD1 matching over 7 bases. Sequencing was carried out using PBMCs or T cells enriched from blood (not recorded which). The TCR comes from a woman between 18 and 30 years old with acute COVID-19. CDR3 in amino acids: CASSLTPAGGTGELFF. The CDR3 DNA reads as TGTGCCAGCAGCTTAACGCCTGCAGGGGGCACCGGGGAGCTGTTTTTT.